This TCR beta chain was sequenced for a study of beta chain features in type 1 diabetes. Regarding the study as a whole: Cells expressing TCR highly could be over-represented by cDNA sequencing. Moderately but significantly shorter TCRB CDR3s were found in Type 1 diabetes patients in all four CD4+ subsets.

The CDR3 has 17 residues. Per the germline V gene, CDR1 is GTSNPN and CDR2 is SVGIG (reference sequence). Trimming took 0 bases from V and 2 from J, leaving 20 bases between them. Expressed TCRB transcripts were sequenced because the entire RNA isolate underwent reverse transcription. Approximately 3.6 million reads, on average, came from each naive, central memory and regulatory T cell sample. Measured with immunoSEQ multiplex PCR; TCRdb has only the in-frame clones, and not every one. Of about 150,000 clones in the sample, around 13% are singletons; the top ten hold less than 1.5%. This clone was observed a few times. What it binds is unknown.

The TCR comes from a man aged 18 to 35 with type 1 diabetes. This chain uses TRBV30 with TRBJ2-7; a weak D match, TRBD1 (5 bases). Sequencing input: central memory CD4+ T cells from blood. CDR3 amino acids: CAWSVQGAVLSPYEQYF. CDR3 coding DNA: TGTGCCTGGAGTGTTCAAGGGGCAGTCCTTAGTCCCTACGAGCAGTACTTC.